Following are 5 T cell receptor beta chains from one sample sequenced in a study of cytomegalovirus exposure and HLA in healthy donors. PCR primers comprised 60 Vbeta and 13 Jbeta primers. The table came from immunoSEQ multiplex PCR; TCRdb's copy has only in-frame clones and leaves some out. Counted here are some 200,000 clones, less than 90% occurring once; the ten biggest clones make up roughly 0.2%. The source material was PBMCs. Receptor source: a girl under three years old in good health and CMV-seronegative.

The rearrangement uses TRBV6-5 and TRBJ2-5, with D tentatively TRBD2 (5 bases). The J call is doubtful: the DNA matches TRBJ2-7 better. The germline gives CDR1 MNHEY, CDR2 SVGAGI. CDR3 size: 14 residues. The CDR3 spells CASSYSEGSYEQYF. DNA of the CDR3: TGTGCCAGCAGTTACAGCGAGGGATCCTACGAGCAGTACTTC.

This chain connects TRBV4-1 to TRBJ1-2; TRBD1 aligns across 7 bases. Germline CDR1 reads MGHRA; CDR2 reads YSYEKL. This CDR3 is built from 14 residues. The V gene end was trimmed by 6 bases and the J gene end by 4 bases; junction bases not matched to a gene: 8. The CDR3 nucleotides are TGCGCCAGCAGTCTAACAGGGGAAGGCTATGGCTACACCTTC. This encodes CASSLTGEGYGYTF.

The chain recombines TRBV19 with TRBJ1-5; D is uncertain. Germline lookup yields CDR1 LNHDA and CDR2 SQIVND (reference sequence). V shed 11 bases and J shed 0 bases, with 20 bases lying between them. CDR3 size: 16 residues. For the CDR3, the DNA is TGTGCCGCGGGTTCCCCGACCGTATATAGCAATCAGCCCCAGCATTTT. Protein sequence: CAAGSPTVYSNQPQHF. Drawing the rest from reference TRBV19 and TRBJ1-5, the complete variable domain is DGGITQSPKYLFRKEGQNVTLSCEQNLNHDAMYWYRQDPGQGLRLIYYSQIVNDFQKGDIAEGYSVSREKKESFPLTVTSAQKNPTAFYLCAAGSPTVYSNQPQHFGDGTRLSIL.

This rearrangement joins TRBV12-2 to TRBJ2-5; the DNA was not used to check the table's D call, TRBD2. TRBV12-2 is a listed pseudogene. The CDR3 has 21 amino acids. CDR3 amino acids: CASRLAGVRGSKLADQETQYF. CDR3 sequence (DNA): TGTGCAAGTCGCTTAGCTGGTGTGAGGGGATCTAAACTAGCGGACCAAGAGACCCAGTACTTC.

This chain connects TRBV2 to TRBJ1-6, with 9 bases identical to TRBD1. Looked up from germline, CDR1 is SNHLY and CDR2 is FYNNEI. V trimming: 6 bases; J trimming: 7 bases; junction bases outside the gene matches: 4. The CDR3 loop spans 14 amino acids. CDR3 sequence (DNA): TGTGCCAGCAGAGCGGGACAGGGAAATTCACCCCTCCACTTT. Translation: CASRAGQGNSPLHF.